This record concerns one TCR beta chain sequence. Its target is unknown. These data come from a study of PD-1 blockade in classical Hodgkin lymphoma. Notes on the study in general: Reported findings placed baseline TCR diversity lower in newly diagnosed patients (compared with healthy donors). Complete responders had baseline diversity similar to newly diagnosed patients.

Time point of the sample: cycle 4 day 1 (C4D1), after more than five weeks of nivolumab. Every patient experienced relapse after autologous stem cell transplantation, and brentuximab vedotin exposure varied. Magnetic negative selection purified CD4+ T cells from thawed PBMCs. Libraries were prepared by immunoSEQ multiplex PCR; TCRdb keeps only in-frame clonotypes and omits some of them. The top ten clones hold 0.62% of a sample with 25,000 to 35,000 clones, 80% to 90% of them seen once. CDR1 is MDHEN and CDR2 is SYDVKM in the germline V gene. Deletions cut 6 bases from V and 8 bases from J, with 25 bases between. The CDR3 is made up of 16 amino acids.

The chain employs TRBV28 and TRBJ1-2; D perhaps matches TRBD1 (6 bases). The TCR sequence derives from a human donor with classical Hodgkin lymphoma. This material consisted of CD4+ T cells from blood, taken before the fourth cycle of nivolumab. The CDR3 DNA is TGTGCCAGCAGCCTCTTGGGGGGCGCCGCTGTCTCAGGCTACACCTTC. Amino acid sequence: CASSLLGGAAVSGYTF.